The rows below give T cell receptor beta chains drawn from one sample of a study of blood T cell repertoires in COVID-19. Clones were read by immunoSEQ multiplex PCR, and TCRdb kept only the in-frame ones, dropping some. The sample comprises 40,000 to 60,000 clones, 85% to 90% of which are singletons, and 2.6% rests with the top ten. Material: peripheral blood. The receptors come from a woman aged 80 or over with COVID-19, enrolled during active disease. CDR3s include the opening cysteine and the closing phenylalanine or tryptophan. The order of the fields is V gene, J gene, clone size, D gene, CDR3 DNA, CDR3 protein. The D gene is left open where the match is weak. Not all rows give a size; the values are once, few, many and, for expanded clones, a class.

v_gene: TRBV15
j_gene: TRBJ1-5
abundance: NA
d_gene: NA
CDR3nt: TGTGCCACCAGCAGAGATGGGCGAGATCAGCCCCAGCATTTT
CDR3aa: CATSRDGRDQPQHF

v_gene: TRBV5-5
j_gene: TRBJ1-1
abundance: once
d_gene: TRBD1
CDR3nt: TGTGCCAGCAGCTTCGGGACAGGGGGGAGGAACACTGAAGCTTTCTTT
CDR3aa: CASSFGTGGRNTEAFF

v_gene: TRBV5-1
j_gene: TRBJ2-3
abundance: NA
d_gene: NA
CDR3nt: TGCGCCAGCAGCTTACAGGGTGCAGATACGCAGTATTTT
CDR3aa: CASSLQGADTQYF

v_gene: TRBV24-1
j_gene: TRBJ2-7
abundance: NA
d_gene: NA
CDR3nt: TGTGCCACCAGTGATCGGAGGGACCCGGGGGACGAGCAGTACTTC
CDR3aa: CATSDRRDPGDEQYF

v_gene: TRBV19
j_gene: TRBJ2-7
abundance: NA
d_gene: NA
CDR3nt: TGTGCCAGTAGTATACTTTCAGGGACTTCGAGCTCCTACGAGCAGTACTTC
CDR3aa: CASSILSGTSSSYEQYF

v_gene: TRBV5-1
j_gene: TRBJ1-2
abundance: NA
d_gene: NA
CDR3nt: TGCGCCAGCAGCTTGGGACACGGAAGTGATAACTATGGCTACACCTTC
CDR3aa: CASSLGHGSDNYGYTF

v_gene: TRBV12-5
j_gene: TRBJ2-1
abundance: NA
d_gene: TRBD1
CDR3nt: TGTGCTAGTGGTTTCGACAGGGGTGACTACAATGAGCAGTTCTTC
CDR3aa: CASGFDRGDYNEQFF

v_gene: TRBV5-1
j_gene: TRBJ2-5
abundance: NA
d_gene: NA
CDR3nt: TGCGCCAGCAGTCGACCGGGACTTGGGGGGGAGACCCAGTACTTC
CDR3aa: CASSRPGLGGETQYF

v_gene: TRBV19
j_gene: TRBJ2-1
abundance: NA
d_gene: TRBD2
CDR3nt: TGTGCCACCGGGACTAGCGGACACAATGAGCAGTTCTTC
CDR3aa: CATGTSGHNEQFF

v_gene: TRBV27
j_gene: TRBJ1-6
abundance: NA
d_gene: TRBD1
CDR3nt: TGTGCCAGCAGTTCCCCATCACAGGGGGCTAATTCACCCCTCCACTTT
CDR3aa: CASSSPSQGANSPLHF

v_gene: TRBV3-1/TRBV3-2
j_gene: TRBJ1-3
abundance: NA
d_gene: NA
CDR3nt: TGTGCCAGCAGCTGGGACTCCGGAAACGCCATATATTTT
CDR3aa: CASSWDSGNAIYF

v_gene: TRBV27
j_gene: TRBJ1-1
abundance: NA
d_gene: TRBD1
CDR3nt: TGTGCCAGCAGCCCAAGACAGGGGGCGAGGACTGAAGCTTTCTTT
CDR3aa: CASSPRQGARTEAFF

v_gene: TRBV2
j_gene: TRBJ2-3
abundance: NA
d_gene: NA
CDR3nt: TGTGCCAGCAGTGAGGAGCCAGCCACAGATACGCAGTATTTT
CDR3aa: CASSEEPATDTQYF

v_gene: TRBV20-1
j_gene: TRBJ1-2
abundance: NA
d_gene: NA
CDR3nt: TGCAGTGCTACGGGGAGCGGTGGCTACACCTTC
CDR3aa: CSATGSGGYTF

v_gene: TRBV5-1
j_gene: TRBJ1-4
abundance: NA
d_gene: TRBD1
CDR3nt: TGCGCCAGCAGCCGAGGGGGCGATGAAAAACTGTTTTTT
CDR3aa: CASSRGGDEKLFF

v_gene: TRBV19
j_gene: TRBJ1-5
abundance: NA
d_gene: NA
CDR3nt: TGTGCCAGTAGTATAGGAGGGTCGAATCAGCCCCAGCATTTT
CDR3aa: CASSIGGSNQPQHF

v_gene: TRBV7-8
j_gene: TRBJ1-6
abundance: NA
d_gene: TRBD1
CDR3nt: TGTGCCAGCAGTTTGGAGGGGGCTCGTAATTCACCCCTCCACTTT
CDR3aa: CASSLEGARNSPLHF

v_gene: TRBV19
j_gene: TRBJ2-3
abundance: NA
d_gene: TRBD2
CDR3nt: TGTGCCAGTAGTAGCGGGAGAACGATAGATACGCAGTATTTT
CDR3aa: CASSSGRTIDTQYF

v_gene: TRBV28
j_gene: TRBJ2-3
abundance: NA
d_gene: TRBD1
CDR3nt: TGTGCCAGCAAGGGACAGGGGGGCACAGATACGCAGTATTTT
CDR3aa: CASKGQGGTDTQYF

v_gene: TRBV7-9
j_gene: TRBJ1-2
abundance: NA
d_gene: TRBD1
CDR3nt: TGTGCCAGCAGCTTGGGACAGGGCGGAGGCGGCTACACCTTC
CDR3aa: CASSLGQGGGGYTF

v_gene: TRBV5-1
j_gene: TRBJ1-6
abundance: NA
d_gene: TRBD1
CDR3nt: TGCGCCAGCCGGACAGGGGCGATTCCACCAAATAATTCACCCCTCCACTTT
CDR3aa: CASRTGAIPPNNSPLHF

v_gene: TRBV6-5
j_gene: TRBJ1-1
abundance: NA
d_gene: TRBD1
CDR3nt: TGTGCCAGCAGTCCAAGGACAGGATCGAACACTGAAGCTTTCTTT
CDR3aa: CASSPRTGSNTEAFF

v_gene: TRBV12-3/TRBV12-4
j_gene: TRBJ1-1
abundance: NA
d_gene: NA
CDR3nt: TGTGCCAGCAGTTTCAGAGGCACAGAAGCTTTCTTT
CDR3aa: CASSFRGTEAFF

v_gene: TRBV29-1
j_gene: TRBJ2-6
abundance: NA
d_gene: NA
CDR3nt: TGCAGCGTTGACAGGGATGGGGCCAACGTCCTGACTTTC
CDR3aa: CSVDRDGANVLTF

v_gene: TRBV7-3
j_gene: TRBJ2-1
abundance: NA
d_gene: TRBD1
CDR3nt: TGTGCCAGCAGCTTTACAGGGGGGCGTGAGCAGTTCTTC
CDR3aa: CASSFTGGREQFF

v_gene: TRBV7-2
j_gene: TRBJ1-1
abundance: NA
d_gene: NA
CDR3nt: TGTGCCAGCAGTCGCGCAGGGCTGGTGAACACTGAAGCTTTCTTT
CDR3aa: CASSRAGLVNTEAFF

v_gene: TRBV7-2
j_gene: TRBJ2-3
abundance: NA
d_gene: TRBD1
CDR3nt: TGTGCCAGCAGCCCAGGACAGGGGACAGATACGCAGTATTTT
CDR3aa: CASSPGQGTDTQYF

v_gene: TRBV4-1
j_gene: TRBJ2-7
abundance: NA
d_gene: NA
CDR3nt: TGCGCCAGCAGCCAGTATGCGGACGGGGTAACCTACGAGCAGTACTTC
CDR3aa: CASSQYADGVTYEQYF

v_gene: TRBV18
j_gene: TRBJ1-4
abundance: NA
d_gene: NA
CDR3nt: TGTGCCAGCTCGAATATAGAAGTAACTAATGAAAAACTGTTTTTT
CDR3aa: CASSNIEVTNEKLFF

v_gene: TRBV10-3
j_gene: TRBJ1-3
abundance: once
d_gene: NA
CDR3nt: TGTGCCATCAGTGATAGGGGGAGCTCTGGAAACACCATATATTTT
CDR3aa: CAISDRGSSGNTIYF

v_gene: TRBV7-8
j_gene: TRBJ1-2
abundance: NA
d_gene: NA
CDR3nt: TGTGCCAGCAGCTTAGTGGCAGGTTCTTATGGCTACACCTTC
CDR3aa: CASSLVAGSYGYTF

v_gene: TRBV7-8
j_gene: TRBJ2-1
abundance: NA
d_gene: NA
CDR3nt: TGTGCCAGCAGCCACACTAATTACAATGAGCAGTTCTTC
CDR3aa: CASSHTNYNEQFF

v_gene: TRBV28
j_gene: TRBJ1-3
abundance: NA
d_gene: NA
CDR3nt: TGTGCCAGCTGCCCGGGGAGCTCTGGAAACACCATATATTTT
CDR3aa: CASCPGSSGNTIYF

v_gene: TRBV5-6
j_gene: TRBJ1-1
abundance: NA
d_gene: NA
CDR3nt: TGTGCCAGCATTACGATGGGCAGGGGCCTCTTGAACACTGAAGCTTTCTTT
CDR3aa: CASITMGRGLLNTEAFF

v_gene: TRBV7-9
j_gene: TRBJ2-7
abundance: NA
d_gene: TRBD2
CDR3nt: TGTGCCAGCAGCTTCGGTCGGGGGGCCTACGAGCAGTACTTC
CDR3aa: CASSFGRGAYEQYF

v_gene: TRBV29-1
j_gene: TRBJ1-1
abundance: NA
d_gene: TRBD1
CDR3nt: TGCAGCGTGAGGACAGGAAACACTGAAGCTTTCTTT
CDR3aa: CSVRTGNTEAFF

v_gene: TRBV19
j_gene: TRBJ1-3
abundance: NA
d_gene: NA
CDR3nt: TGTGCCAGTAGTATCGCGAAAGGGGCGCATGGAAACACCATATATTTT
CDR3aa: CASSIAKGAHGNTIYF

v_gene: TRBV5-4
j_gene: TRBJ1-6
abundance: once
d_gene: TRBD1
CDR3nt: TGTGCCAGCAGGAGGACAGGGGGCAGTTCACCCCTCCACTTT
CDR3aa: CASRRTGGSSPLHF

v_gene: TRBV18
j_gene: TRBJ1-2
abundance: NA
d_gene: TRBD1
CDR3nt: TGTGCCAGCACACCCGGGACAGGTGACTATGGCTACACCTTC
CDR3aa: CASTPGTGDYGYTF

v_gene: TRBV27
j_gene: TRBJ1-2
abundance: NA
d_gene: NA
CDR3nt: TGTGCCAGCAGTTTGGCGTACAGGGCAAACTATGGCTACACCTTC
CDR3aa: CASSLAYRANYGYTF